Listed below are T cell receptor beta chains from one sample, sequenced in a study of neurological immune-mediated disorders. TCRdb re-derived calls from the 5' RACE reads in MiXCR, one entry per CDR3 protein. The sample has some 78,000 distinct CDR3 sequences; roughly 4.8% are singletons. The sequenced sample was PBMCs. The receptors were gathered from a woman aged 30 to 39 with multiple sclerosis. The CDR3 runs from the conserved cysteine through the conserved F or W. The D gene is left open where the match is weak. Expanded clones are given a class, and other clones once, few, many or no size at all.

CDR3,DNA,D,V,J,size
CSAGGGAGETQYF,TGCAGTGCCGGCGGGGGGGCAGGGGAGACCCAGTACTTC,TRBD2,TRBV20-1,TRBJ2-5,many
CASSPGQSNGYTF,TGCGCCAGCAGCCCCGGACAGTCTAATGGCTACACCTTC,-,TRBV5-1,TRBJ1-2,many
CASSLRTGATDTQYF,TGTGCCAGCAGTTTGAGGACAGGGGCTACAGATACGCAGTATTTT,TRBD1,TRBV12-3/TRBV12-4,TRBJ2-3,few
CSARELAAITYNEQFF,TGCAGTGCTAGAGAGCTTGCAGCGATTACCTACAATGAGCAGTTCTTC,-,TRBV20-1,TRBJ2-1,many
CAISEQAGAMNTEAFF,TGTGCCATCAGTGAGCAGGCCGGGGCCATGAACACTGAAGCTTTCTTT,-,TRBV10-3,TRBJ1-1,many
CASSFSPVETQYF,TGTGCCAGCAGCTTTTCGCCAGTGGAGACCCAGTACTTC,-,TRBV7-6,TRBJ2-5,many
CSARLRGGREVDTQYF,TGCAGTGCTCGTCTTAGAGGCGGGAGAGAGGTAGATACGCAGTATTTT,TRBD2,TRBV20-1,TRBJ2-3,many
CASSPDRNYGYTF,TGCGCCAGCAGCCCGGACAGAAACTATGGCTACACCTTC,-,TRBV4-1,TRBJ1-2,many
CASSLEVGATGELFF,TGCGCCAGCAGCTTGGAAGTGGGGGCCACCGGGGAGCTGTTTTTT,-,TRBV5-1,TRBJ2-2,many
CSARERTSGRSERGTDTQYF,TGCAGTGCTAGAGAGAGGACTAGCGGGAGGTCGGAACGGGGCACAGATACGCAGTATTTT,TRBD2,TRBV20-1,TRBJ2-3,many
CASSPGPGDQPQHF,TGCGCCAGCAGCCCGGGACCGGGGGATCAGCCCCAGCATTTT,-,TRBV5-1,TRBJ1-5,many
CASSGGGGVNTEAFF,TGCGCCAGCAGCGGTGGGGGGGGGGTTAACACTGAAGCTTTCTTT,-,TRBV5-1,TRBJ1-1,many
CANSFVGGNTEAFF,TGCGCCAACAGCTTCGTGGGCGGGAACACTGAAGCTTTCTTT,-,TRBV5-1,TRBJ1-1,-
CSARDAQRGEIDTQYF,TGCAGTGCTAGAGATGCCCAGCGGGGCGAGATAGATACGCAGTATTTT,TRBD2,TRBV20-1,TRBJ2-3,-
CASSLQNEETQYF,TGTGCCAGCAGCTTACAGAATGAAGAGACCCAGTACTTC,-,TRBV7-3,TRBJ2-5,many
CSAIMVAKNIQYF,TGCAGTGCTATAATGGTAGCCAAAAACATTCAGTACTTC,-,TRBV20-1,TRBJ2-4,many
CASSLGVLGASTDTQYF,TGCGCCAGCAGCTTGGGTGTCTTGGGGGCTAGCACAGATACGCAGTATTTT,-,TRBV5-1,TRBJ2-3,many
CASSPQGAIGKLFF,TGTGCCAGCTCACCTCAGGGGGCGATCGGAAAACTGTTTTTT,TRBD1,TRBV18,TRBJ1-4,few
CASSLELGSVVNEQFF,TGTGCCAGCAGCTTAGAGCTGGGGAGCGTCGTGAATGAGCAGTTCTTC,-,TRBV7-6,TRBJ2-1,many
CSARDIAGGQVDTQYF,TGCAGTGCTAGAGATATAGCGGGGGGGCAGGTAGATACGCAGTATTTT,TRBD2,TRBV20-1,TRBJ2-3,many
CASSLADFGVNQPQHF,TGTGCCAGCAGCTTAGCGGACTTTGGGGTCAATCAGCCCCAGCATTTT,-,TRBV7-8,TRBJ1-5,many
CSAPAGGGGYTF,TGCAGTGCTCCCGCGGGGGGCGGTGGCTACACCTTC,-,TRBV20-1,TRBJ1-2,many
CASSSFGQAYEQYF,TGCGCCAGCAGTTCCTTCGGACAGGCCTACGAGCAGTACTTC,TRBD1,TRBV10-2,TRBJ2-7,many
CASSPGDRNQPQHF,TGTGCCAGCTCCCCTGGGGACAGAAATCAGCCCCAGCATTTT,TRBD1,TRBV28,TRBJ1-5,many
CASPSDRVAADF,TGTGCCAGTCCTTCCGACAGGGTCGCGGCGGATTTT,TRBD1,TRBV6-6,TRBJ1-1,few
CASSLGGADYGYTF,TGTGCCAGCAGTTTGGGGGGGGCCGACTATGGCTACACCTTC,-,TRBV12-3/TRBV12-4,TRBJ1-2,many
CASSFSSGQGSRGYTF,TGCGCCAGCAGCTTTTCCTCGGGACAGGGGTCTCGCGGCTACACCTTC,TRBD1,TRBV5-1,TRBJ1-2,many
CASSLEGKADTQYF,TGCGCCAGCAGCTTAGAGGGGAAGGCAGATACGCAGTATTTT,-,TRBV5-1,TRBJ2-3,many
CAIIDPGTGGSGANVLTF,TGTGCCATCATTGATCCCGGGACAGGGGGCTCTGGGGCCAACGTCCTGACTTTC,TRBD1,TRBV10-3,TRBJ2-6,few
CSATPAGSNTEAFF,TGCAGTGCTACCCCGGCGGGCTCGAACACTGAAGCTTTCTTT,-,TRBV20-1,TRBJ1-1,-